This TCR beta chain was found in a study of T cells in localized non-small cell lung cancer. Worth noting for this clone: As yet, its antigen is unknown.

General study results and limits: Measurement of T cell clonality placed uninvolved adjacent lung highest, above the level in tumor. One tumor region alone was sequenced, and heterogeneity therefore remains possible. A median approximately 57 of the top 100 tumor clones appeared in adjacent lung.

Per the germline V gene, CDR1 is MNHNY and CDR2 is SVGAGI (reference sequence). The CDR3 runs to 16 residues. V lost 0 bases and J 0 bases, leaving 11 bases between the germline ends. TCRdb's table, derived via immunoSEQ multiplex PCR, lists solely in-frame clones and lacks some. The profile shows 75,000 to 90,000 clones, about 83% of them singletons. This chain uses TRBV6-6 with TRBJ1-2; D remains ambiguous. The sequence was obtained from a man aged 35-75 years with stage I lung adenocarcinoma. Sequenced here: peripheral blood, sampled before any cancer treatment. CDR3 DNA sequence: TGTGCCAGCAGTTACTCGGAGGCTGGGACTAACTATGGCTACACCTTC. Protein sequence: CASSYSEAGTNYGYTF.